The entry that follows covers one TCR beta chain sequence. The antigen remains undetermined. The CDR3 covers 14 residues. Per germline, CDR1 SEHNR and CDR2 FQNEAQ (reference sequence). V was shortened by 5 bases and J by 0 bases, with 9 bases between the two germline ends. This sample is part of a study of identical twins. General study findings and limits: Cross-sectional statistical analysis was relied on for the conclusions, without the same donors being followed.

Template switching, a step in the protocol, added a universal primer site, and cDNA carried unique molecular identifiers. Each CDR3 protein gets one entry after TCRdb re-called the 5' RACE reads with MiXCR. The profile shows hundreds of thousands of distinct CDR3 sequences, just over 7% of them singletons. The data were also submitted as part of a second study, on yellow fever vaccine responses in identical twins.

Sequenced input: PBMCs. This clonotype originated in a woman between 18 and 30 years old in good health. The chain uses TRBV7-9 and TRBJ2-3; D unclear. DNA of the CDR3: TGTGCCAGCAGCCAAGACAAGAGCACAGATACGCAGTATTTT. As protein: CASSQDKSTDTQYF.